These 27 T cell receptor beta chains came from one sample sequenced in a study of cytomegalovirus exposure and HLA in healthy donors. Here immunoSEQ multiplex PCR was the method, and the copy in TCRdb shows in-frame clones only, minus some. The repertoire holds roughly 98,000 clones, 87% seen once, with under 4.5% in the top ten. Sequencing was performed on PBMCs. These TCRs come from a woman aged 25 to 39 in good health and CMV-seronegative.

As DNA, the CDR3 is TGTGCCAGCAGCTTGCGAGGGTACGAGCAGTACTTC. This encodes CASSLRGYEQYF. The rearrangement uses TRBV5-4 and TRBJ2-7; weak D call: TRBD2 (5 bases). Germline CDR1 is SGHNT and CDR2 is YYREEE (reference sequence). Trimming shortened V by 1 base and J by 4 bases, and 6 bases separated the two germline ends. The CDR3 totals 12 residues.

This chain links TRBV27 with TRBJ2-3; TRBD2 matches 10 bases. V lost 6 bases to trimming and J lost 3 bases; unmatched junction nucleotides: 3. CDR1 and CDR2 from the germline V gene are MNHEY and SMNVEV (reference sequence). The CDR3 loop spans 14 amino acids. The CDR3 reads CASRWTSGTDTQYF. CDR3 sequence (DNA): TGTGCCAGCAGGTGGACTAGCGGAACAGATACGCAGTATTTT.

The V call is TRBV4-1, the J call TRBJ2-1; 11 bases fit TRBD2. The V gene's germline CDR1 is MGHRA and CDR2 YSYEKL. The CDR3 runs 15 residues. The junction had 3 bases not matched to a gene; V was cut back by 0 bases and J by 8 bases. The CDR3 loop is CASSQELAGVYEQFF. The DNA for the CDR3 is TGCGCCAGCAGCCAAGAACTAGCGGGAGTTTATGAGCAGTTCTTC.

The chain uses TRBV6-5 and TRBJ1-2; a weak D match, TRBD1 (5 bases). Germline V lookup: CDR1 MNHEY, CDR2 SVGAGI. V dropped 6 bases and J dropped 2 bases, with 16 bases sitting between them. The CDR3 is made up of 15 amino acids. The CDR3 loop reads CASSSSGWGNYGYTF. The CDR3 DNA reads as TGTGCCAGCAGCTCAAGCGGGTGGGGGAACTATGGCTACACCTTC.

V gene TRBV7-6 combines with J gene TRBJ1-4; the match to TRBD1 covers 9 bases. In germline, CDR1 is SGHVS, CDR2 FNYEAQ. CDR3 length equals 18 residues. V was pared by 2 bases and J by 5 bases, with 12 bases of the junction left unmatched. This CDR3 is CASSLKGTGRANNEKLFF. In DNA form, the CDR3 reads TGTGCCAGCAGCTTAAAAGGGACAGGGAGGGCTAACAATGAAAAACTGTTTTTT.

The chain joins TRBV27 to TRBJ1-6; 7 bases match TRBD1. Germline lookup yields CDR1 MNHEY and CDR2 SMNVEV (reference sequence). The CDR3 is 11 amino acids. Trimming removed 5 bases from V and 12 bases from J; junction bases left unmatched: 1. CDR3 sequence: CASSRQGPLHF. The CDR3 bases are TGTGCCAGCAGTCGACAGGGACCCCTCCACTTT.

The CDR3 nucleotides read TGCGCCAGCAGCGACGGACTGGCAGGAGCCACAGATACGCAGTATTTT. This encodes CASSDGLAGATDTQYF. V usage is TRBV5-1 and J usage is TRBJ2-3; weak D call: TRBD2 (5 bases). Trimming left V 4 bases short and J 2 bases short, with 17 bases between. CDR3 size: 16 residues. Germline assignment: CDR1 SGHRS and CDR2 YFSETQ.

The gene calls are TRBV5-1 and TRBJ2-1, with D possibly TRBD2 on 5 matching bases. V was shortened by 1 base and J by 10 bases, with 15 bases between the two germline ends. There are 14 residues in the CDR3. From germline, CDR1 is SGHRS and CDR2 YFSETQ. The CDR3 reads CASSLTPGTPEQFF. The CDR3 DNA follows: TGCGCCAGCAGCTTGACCCCGGGAACGCCAGAGCAGTTCTTC.

The V call is TRBV7-9, the J call TRBJ1-1, with no clear D. The CDR3 has 12 amino acids. Trimming shortened V by 1 base and J by 7 bases, and 7 bases separated the two germline ends. Germline V gives CDR1 SEHNR, CDR2 FQNEAQ (reference sequence). This CDR3 reads CASSLGRDEAFF. The DNA for the CDR3 is TGTGCCAGCAGCTTAGGGAGGGATGAAGCTTTCTTT.

Here the CDR3 reads CASSSRTGEHTEAFF. CDR3 DNA: TGTGCCAGCAGCTCACGGACAGGGGAGCACACTGAAGCTTTCTTT. The chain is built from TRBV7-3 and TRBJ1-1, with 9 bases lining up with TRBD1. Germline-derived CDR1 and CDR2 are SGHTA and FQGTGA. V shed 4 bases and J 3 bases; nucleotides not matched to a gene: 6. This CDR3 has 15 residues.

V is TRBV2 and J is TRBJ1-1; TRBD1 matches at 7 bases. V lost 0 bases to trimming and J lost 5 bases; unmatched junction nucleotides: 6. The CDR3 contains 15 residues. Germline V lookup: CDR1 SNHLY, CDR2 FYNNEI. The CDR3 DNA sequence: TGTGCCAGCAGTGAAGCGGGCAGGGGGATTACTGAAGCTTTCTTT. Protein: CASSEAGRGITEAFF.

The rearrangement joins TRBV9 to TRBJ1-3; TRBD1 is a possible D gene (6 bases). The ends were cut back, 0 bases at V and 2 bases at J, with 15 bases in the middle. This CDR3 has 17 residues. Germline CDR1 reads SGDLS; CDR2 reads YYNGEE. The CDR3 spells CASSVEFRGAAGNTIYF. The CDR3 region has the DNA TGTGCCAGCAGCGTAGAGTTCAGGGGCGCAGCTGGAAACACCATATATTTT.

This rearrangement joins TRBV27 to TRBJ2-7, with D perhaps TRBD1 (6 bases). V lost 8 bases to trimming and J lost 0 bases, with 8 bases between them. The CDR3 covers 12 residues. Germline CDR1 and CDR2: MNHEY and SMNVEV (reference sequence). CDR3 residues: CASGTSSYEQYF. CDR3 coding DNA: TGTGCCAGCGGGACAAGCTCCTACGAGCAGTACTTC.

The rearrangement uses TRBV6-5 and TRBJ1-1; 8 nucleotides align to TRBD1. Germline trimming cut 6 bases from V and 6 bases from J; bases unmatched to any gene: 12. In germline, CDR1 is MNHEY, CDR2 SVGAGI. The CDR3 spans 15 residues. CDR3 residues: CASRHGTGLVAEAFF. DNA of the CDR3: TGTGCCAGCAGACACGGGACAGGCTTAGTCGCTGAAGCTTTCTTT.

The CDR3 region has the DNA TGTGCCAGCAGCCATAGGGTGGGGCCGGCGACCCAGTACTTC. Its protein product is CASSHRVGPATQYF. The V and J genes are TRBV5-5 and TRBJ2-5; tentative D call: TRBD1 (5 bases). The ends were cut back, 4 bases at V and 7 bases at J, with 17 bases in the middle. The germline V gene encodes CDR1 SGHKS and CDR2 YYEKEE (reference sequence). The CDR3 consists of 14 residues.

This chain links TRBV6-5 with TRBJ1-5, with 9 bases matching TRBD1. The V gene end was trimmed by 8 bases and the J gene end by 7 bases; junction bases not matched to a gene: 12. The CDR3 covers 15 residues. CDR1 and CDR2 (germline): MNHEY, SVGAGI. The CDR3 nucleotides read TGTGCCAGCGCACTCGGACAGGGGATGGGGCAGCCCCAGCATTTT. Translating gives CASALGQGMGQPQHF.

The J gene is TRBJ2-2, the V gene TRBV2; 7 bases map to TRBD2. Losses at the gene ends were 8 bases for V and 4 bases for J; bases not matched to a gene: 10. Germline assignment: CDR1 SNHLY and CDR2 FYNNEI. This CDR3 is 15 amino acids long. In DNA form, the CDR3 reads TGTGCCAGCGAAGGACTAGAGACATCCACCGGGGAGCTGTTTTTT. It translates to CASEGLETSTGELFF.

The V and J genes are TRBV6-5 and TRBJ2-7; TRBD2 matches 13 bases. This CDR3 has 16 residues. Trimming at V came to 2 bases and at J to 4 bases, leaving 5 bases not matched to a gene. Per germline, CDR1 MNHEY and CDR2 SVGAGI. The CDR3 protein is CASSYRRTSGGYEQYF. The CDR3, as DNA: TGTGCCAGCAGTTACCGGAGGACTAGCGGGGGATACGAGCAGTACTTC.

The chain's CDR3 is CASSQGTGQWETQYF. Written as DNA, the CDR3 is TGCGCCAGCAGCCAAGGAACCGGACAGTGGGAGACCCAGTACTTC. V usage is TRBV4-3 and J usage is TRBJ2-5; TRBD1 is a possible D gene (6 bases). In germline, CDR1 is LGHNA, CDR2 YSLEER. The V and J ends lost 1 base and 5 bases respectively, with 14 bases between them. The CDR3 spans 15 residues.

This chain uses TRBV7-9 with TRBJ1-5, with a possible D match to TRBD1 (5 bases). The germline V gene has CDR1 SEHNR and CDR2 FQNEAQ (reference sequence). The V and J ends lost 5 bases and 3 bases respectively, with 11 bases between them. This CDR3 comprises 14 residues. The chain's CDR3 is CASSPDTYNQPQHF. CDR3 in DNA: TGTGCCAGCAGCCCGGACACCTACAATCAGCCCCAGCATTTT.

This chain links TRBV7-8 with TRBJ1-2; D is undetermined. Germline lookup yields CDR1 SGHVS and CDR2 FQNEAQ. The CDR3 consists of 14 residues. V was trimmed by 5 bases and J by 5 bases, leaving 15 bases between them. The CDR3 bases are TGTGCCAGCAGCGTCGGCTTGGGCGATTATGGCTACACCTTC. Its translation is CASSVGLGDYGYTF. The variable domain in full, with the rest retrieved from reference TRBV7-8 and TRBJ1-2, is GAGVSQSPRYKVAKRGQDVALRCDPISGHVSLFWYQQALGQGPEFLTYFQNEAQLDKSGLPSDRFFAERPEGSVSTLKIQRTQQEDSAVYLCASSVGLGDYGYTFGSGTRLTVV.

This chain joins TRBV27 and TRBJ1-5; possible D gene TRBD1, 6 bases. This CDR3 region has 14 residues. V was pared by 3 bases and J by 7 bases, with 13 bases between. Germline V gene sequence: CDR1 MNHEY, CDR2 SMNVEV (reference sequence). The chain's CDR3 is CASSFKAQGQPQHF. The DNA of the CDR3 is TGTGCCAGCAGTTTTAAAGCCCAGGGGCAGCCCCAGCATTTT.

The gene calls are TRBV25-1 and TRBJ2-7; no clear D. Trimming removed 1 base from V and 3 bases from J, with 7 bases in between. CDR1 and CDR2 (germline): MGHDK, SYGVNS. The CDR3 covers 13 residues. CDR3 nucleotides: TGTGCCAGCAGTGAATTCGGTGTCTACGAGCAGTACTTC. Protein sequence: CASSEFGVYEQYF.

This chain links TRBV11-3 with TRBJ1-1; 11 bases are a match to TRBD1. This CDR3 comprises 15 residues. Germline CDR1 SGHNT, CDR2 YENEEA. V lost 5 bases, J lost 3 bases, and 5 bases stayed unmatched. Here the CDR3 DNA reads TGTGCCAGCAGCCCGGGACAGGGGGGGCACACTGAAGCTTTCTTT. Translated, it gives CASSPGQGGHTEAFF.

This chain uses TRBV28 with TRBJ2-7; the D gene is possibly TRBD2 (5 bases). Trimming left V 8 bases short and J 0 bases short, with 17 bases between. The CDR3 loop spans 15 amino acids. The germline CDR1 and CDR2 sequences are MDHEN and SYDVKM. CDR3 region: CASGRPSGLSYEQYF. The CDR3 DNA reads as TGTGCCAGCGGGCGACCCAGTGGACTCTCCTACGAGCAGTACTTC.

This sequence joins TRBV15 and TRBJ2-7; D may be TRBD2 (6 bases). Germline V gene data show CDR1 as LNHNV and CDR2 as YYDKDF (reference sequence). V shed 4 bases and J shed 6 bases, with 16 bases lying between them. The CDR3 has 14 amino acids. CDR3 region: CATSMTSFGGEQYF. CDR3 nucleotides: TGTGCCACCAGCATGACTAGTTTCGGTGGCGAGCAGTACTTC.

This clone appeared once. This chain joins TRBV6-6 and TRBJ2-7, with D hard to call. The CDR3 has 11 amino acids. Trimming stripped 8 bases from V and 2 bases from J, with 7 bases between. Germline V CDR1 and CDR2: MNHNY, SVGAGI (reference sequence). The CDR3 region is CASGPPYEQYF. CDR3 nucleotide sequence: TGTGCCAGCGGGCCGCCCTACGAGCAGTACTTC.